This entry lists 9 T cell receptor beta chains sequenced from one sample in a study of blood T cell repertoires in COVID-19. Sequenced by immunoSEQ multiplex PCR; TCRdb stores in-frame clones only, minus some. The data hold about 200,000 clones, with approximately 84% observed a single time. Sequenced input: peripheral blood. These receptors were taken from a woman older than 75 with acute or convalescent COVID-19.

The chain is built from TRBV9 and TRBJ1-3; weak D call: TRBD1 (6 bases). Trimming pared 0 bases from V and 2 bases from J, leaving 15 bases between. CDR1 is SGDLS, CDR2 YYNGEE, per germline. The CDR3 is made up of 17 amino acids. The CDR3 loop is CASSVGNSRQAGNTIYF. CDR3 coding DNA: TGTGCCAGCAGCGTAGGGAATTCTCGACAGGCTGGAAACACCATATATTTT. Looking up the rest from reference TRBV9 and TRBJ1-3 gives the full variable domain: DSGVTQTPKHLITATGQRVTLRCSPRSGDLSVYWYQQSLDQGLQFLIQYYNGEERAKGNILERFSAQQFPDLHSELNLSSLELGDSALYFCASSVGNSRQAGNTIYFGEGSWLTVV.

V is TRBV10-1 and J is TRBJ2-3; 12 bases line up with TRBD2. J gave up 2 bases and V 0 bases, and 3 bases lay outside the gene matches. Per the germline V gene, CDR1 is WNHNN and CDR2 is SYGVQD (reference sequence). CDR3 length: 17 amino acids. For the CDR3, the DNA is TGCGCCAGCAGTGAGTCCGGGACTAGCGGGTACACAGATACGCAGTATTTT. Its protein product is CASSESGTSGYTDTQYF.

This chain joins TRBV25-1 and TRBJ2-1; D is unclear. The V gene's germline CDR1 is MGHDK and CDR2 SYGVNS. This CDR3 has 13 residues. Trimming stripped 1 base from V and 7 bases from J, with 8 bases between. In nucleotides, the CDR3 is TGTGCCAGCAGTGAATCGGGTTGGAATGAGCAGTTCTTC. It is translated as CASSESGWNEQFF.

The CDR3 sequence is CATGTGTRSDEQYF. DNA of the CDR3: TGTGCCACCGGAACTGGGACTAGGTCTGACGAGCAGTACTTC. The chain combines TRBV25-1 with TRBJ2-7; 8 bases fit TRBD2. This CDR3 is 14 amino acids long. CDR1 is MGHDK, CDR2 SYGVNS, per germline. Trimming at V came to 10 bases and at J to 5 bases, leaving 13 bases not matched to a gene.

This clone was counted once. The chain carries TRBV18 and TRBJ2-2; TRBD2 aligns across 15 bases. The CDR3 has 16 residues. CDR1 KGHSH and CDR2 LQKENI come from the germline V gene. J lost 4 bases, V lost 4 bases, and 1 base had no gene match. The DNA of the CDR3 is TGTGCCAGCTCACTGGGACTAGCGGGAGGCACCGGGGAGCTGTTTTTT. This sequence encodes CASSLGLAGGTGELFF. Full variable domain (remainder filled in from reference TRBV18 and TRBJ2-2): NAGVMQNPRHLVRRRGQEARLRCSPMKGHSHVYWYRQLPEEGLKFMVYLQKENIIDESGMPKERFSAEFPKEGPSILRIQQVVRGDSAAYFCASSLGLAGGTGELFFGEGSRLTVL.

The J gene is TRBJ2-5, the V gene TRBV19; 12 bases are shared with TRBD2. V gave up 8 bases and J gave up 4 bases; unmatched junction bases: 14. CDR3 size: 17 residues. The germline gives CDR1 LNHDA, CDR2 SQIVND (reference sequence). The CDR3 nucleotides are TGTGCCAGTTCCTATTTCCGTAAGACTAGCGGGAGAGAGACCCAGTACTTC. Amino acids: CASSYFRKTSGRETQYF. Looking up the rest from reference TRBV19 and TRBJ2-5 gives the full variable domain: DGGITQSPKYLFRKEGQNVTLSCEQNLNHDAMYWYRQDPGQGLRLIYYSQIVNDFQKGDIAEGYSVSREKKESFPLTVTSAQKNPTAFYLCASSYFRKTSGRETQYFGPGTRLLVL.

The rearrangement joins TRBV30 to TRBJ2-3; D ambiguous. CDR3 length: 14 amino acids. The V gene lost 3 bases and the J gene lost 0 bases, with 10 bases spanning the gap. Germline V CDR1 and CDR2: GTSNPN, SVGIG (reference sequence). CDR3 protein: CAWRAKSSTDTQYF. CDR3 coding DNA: TGTGCCTGGAGAGCCAAATCTAGCACAGATACGCAGTATTTT.

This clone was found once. The CDR3 sequence is CASGLYVRETQYF. CDR3 in DNA: TGTGCTAGTGGTTTGTATGTGCGGGAGACCCAGTACTTC. The J gene is TRBJ2-5, the V gene TRBV12-5; the D is unclear. The V gene lost 2 bases and the J gene lost 5 bases, with 9 bases spanning the gap. The length of the CDR3 is 13 residues. CDR1 is LGHNT and CDR2 is FRNRAP in the germline V gene.

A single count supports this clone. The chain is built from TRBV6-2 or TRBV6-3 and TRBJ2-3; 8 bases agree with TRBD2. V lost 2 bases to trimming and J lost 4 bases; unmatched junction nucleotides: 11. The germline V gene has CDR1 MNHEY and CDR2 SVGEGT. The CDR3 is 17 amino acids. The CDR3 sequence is CASSYLGTSPPPDTQYF. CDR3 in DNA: TGTGCCAGCAGTTACCTCGGGACTAGTCCTCCTCCAGATACGCAGTATTTT.